The entry below describes one TCR beta chain. The sample belongs to a study of blood T cells in healthy people across ages. It was with a sample-barcoded 5' primer and a J-beta primer mix that a second PCR of about 7 to 12 cycles was run. MiXCR was run by TCRdb on the 5' RACE reads, yielding one entry per CDR3 protein. Of over 1.5 million distinct CDR3 sequences in the sample, about 50% are singletons; the top ten hold roughly 2.1%. The germline gives CDR1 SGHRS, CDR2 YFSETQ. The CDR3 consists of 14 residues. With 4 bases removed from V and 6 bases from J, the gap between germline ends came to 14 bases.

Sequencing was done on a sample of blood. V and J are TRBV5-1 and TRBJ2-4; no definite D call. This TCR was recovered from a woman aged 40 to 55 in good health. CDR3 in amino acids: CASSVTSEVNIQYF. CDR3 nucleotide sequence: TGCGCCAGCAGCGTAACAAGTGAGGTAAACATTCAGTACTTC.